The rows below give T cell receptor beta chains drawn from one sample of a study of TIL therapy for anti-PD-1-resistant metastatic lung cancer. Assay used: immunoSEQ multiplex PCR; TCRdb lists only in-frame clones, some missing. The sample records 20,000 to 30,000 clones, 63% being singletons. Sample: tumor tissue, taken at baseline. These receptors came from a woman between 30 and 80 years old with non-small cell lung cancer. CDR3s include the opening cysteine and the closing phenylalanine or tryptophan. The D gene is left open where the match is weak. Not every row has a clone size; where given, it reads once, few, many or a size class.

>few|TRBJ2-5|TRBV18|.
CASSPVSQGTQYF
TGTGCCAGCTCACCAGTATCGCAAGGGACCCAGTACTTC
>.|TRBJ1-3|TRBV7-9|TRBD1
CASSQQGFSGNTIYF
TGTGCCAGCAGCCAACAGGGGTTCTCTGGAAACACCATATATTTT
>.|TRBJ1-2|TRBV30|.
CAWSVRDFGGYTF
TGTGCCTGGAGTGTACGGGATTTCGGTGGCTACACCTTC
>few|TRBJ1-5|TRBV2|.
CASSARGAGSNQPQHF
TGTGCCAGCAGTGCCAGGGGTGCAGGTAGCAATCAGCCCCAGCATTTT
>once|TRBJ1-3|TRBV5-1|.
CASSSGFLGSSGNTIYF
TGCGCCAGCAGCTCAGGCTTTCTAGGGTCCTCTGGAAACACCATATATTTT
>.|TRBJ2-2|TRBV6-5|.
CASSYGGIPGELFF
TGTGCCAGCAGTTACGGGGGAATACCCGGGGAGCTGTTTTTT
>few|TRBJ2-3|TRBV7-9|.
CASQRGIADTQYF
TGTGCCAGTCAGAGGGGCATCGCAGATACGCAGTATTTT
>.|TRBJ1-3|TRBV6-1|.
CASSVESGGGNTIYF
TGTGCCAGCAGTGTGGAGTCTGGGGGAGGGAACACCATATATTTT
>once|TRBJ2-3|TRBV7-9|.
CASSRRESDTQYF
TGTGCCAGCAGCCGACGGGAGTCAGATACGCAGTATTTT
>.|TRBJ2-6|TRBV28|TRBD1
CASSAGGARPGANVLTF
TGTGCCAGCAGTGCAGGGGGCGCTAGACCTGGGGCCAACGTCCTGACTTTC
>.|TRBJ1-2|TRBV18|TRBD1
CASSPGQGDYGYTF
TGTGCCAGCTCACCGGGACAGGGCGACTATGGCTACACCTTC